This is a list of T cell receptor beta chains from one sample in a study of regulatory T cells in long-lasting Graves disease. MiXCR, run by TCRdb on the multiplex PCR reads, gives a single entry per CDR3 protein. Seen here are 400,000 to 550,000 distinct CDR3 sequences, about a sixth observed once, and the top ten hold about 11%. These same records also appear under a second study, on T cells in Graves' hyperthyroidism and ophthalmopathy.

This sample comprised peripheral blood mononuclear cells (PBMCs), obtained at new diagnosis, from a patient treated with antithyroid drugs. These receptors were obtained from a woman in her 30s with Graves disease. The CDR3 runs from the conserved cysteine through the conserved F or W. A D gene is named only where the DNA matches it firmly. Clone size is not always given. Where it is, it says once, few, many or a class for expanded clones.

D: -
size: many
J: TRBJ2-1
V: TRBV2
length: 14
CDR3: CASRRRGGNNEQFF
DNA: TGTGCCAGCAGGCGGAGGGGGGGAAACAATGAGCAGTTCTTC

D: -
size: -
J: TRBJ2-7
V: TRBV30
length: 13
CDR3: CAWSGGGSYEQHF
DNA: TGTGCCTGGAGTGGAGGGGGGTCCTACGAGCAGCACTTC

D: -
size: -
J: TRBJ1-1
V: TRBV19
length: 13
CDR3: CASSIDLNTEAFF
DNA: TGTGCCAGTAGTATCGATTTGAACACTGAAGCTTTCTTT

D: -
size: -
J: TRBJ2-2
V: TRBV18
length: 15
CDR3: CASSPQSPNTGELFF
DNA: TGTGCCAGCTCACCACAGTCCCCGAACACCGGGGAGCTGTTTTTT

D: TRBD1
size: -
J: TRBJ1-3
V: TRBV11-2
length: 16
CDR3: CASSFPGTGTGNTIYF
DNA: TGTGCCAGCAGCTTCCCCGGGACAGGGACTGGAAACACCATATATTTT

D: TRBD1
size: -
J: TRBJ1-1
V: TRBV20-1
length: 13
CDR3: CSARQGASTEAFF
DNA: TGCAGTGCCCGACAGGGGGCGAGCACTGAAGCTTTCTTT

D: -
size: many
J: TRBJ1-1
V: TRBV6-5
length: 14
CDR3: CASSFGQTSTEAFF
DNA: TGTGCCAGCAGTTTCGGACAGACGAGCACTGAAGCTTTCTTT

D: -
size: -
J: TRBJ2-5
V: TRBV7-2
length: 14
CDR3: CASSPTTLSETQYF
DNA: TGTGCCAGCAGCCCGACCACGCTAAGTGAGACCCAGTACTTC

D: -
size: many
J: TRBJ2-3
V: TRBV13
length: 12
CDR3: CASSVIRDTQYF
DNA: TGTGCCAGCAGCGTCATCAGGGATACGCAGTATTTT

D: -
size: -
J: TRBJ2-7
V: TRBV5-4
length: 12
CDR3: CASSLLNSEQYF
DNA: TGTGCCAGCAGCTTACTGAACTCCGAGCAGTACTTC

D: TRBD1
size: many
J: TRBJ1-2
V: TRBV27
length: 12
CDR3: CASSLTGNGYTF
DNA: TGTGCCAGCAGCTTGACAGGGAATGGCTACACCTTC

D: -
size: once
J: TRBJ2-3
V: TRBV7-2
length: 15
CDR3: CASSSRDFDTDTQYF
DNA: TGTGCCAGCAGCTCCAGGGACTTCGACACAGATACGCAGTATTTT

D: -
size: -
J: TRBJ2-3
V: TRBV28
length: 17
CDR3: CASSTPPTAVITDTQYF
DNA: TGTGCCAGCAGTACCCCCCCGACGGCCGTGATCACAGATACGCAGTATTTT

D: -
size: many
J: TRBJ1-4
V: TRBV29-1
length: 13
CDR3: CSVEGGRGEKLFF
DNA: TGCAGCGTTGAGGGGGGAAGGGGGGAAAAACTGTTTTTT

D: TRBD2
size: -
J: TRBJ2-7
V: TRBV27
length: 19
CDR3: CASSSRRGTSGRVGYEQYF
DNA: TGTGCCAGCAGTTCCCGTCGGGGGACTAGCGGGAGAGTTGGTTACGAGCAGTACTTC

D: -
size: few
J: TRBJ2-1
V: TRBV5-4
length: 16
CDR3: CASSPGQQGRYNEQFF
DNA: TGTGCCAGCAGCCCAGGGCAGCAGGGACGCTACAATGAGCAGTTCTTC

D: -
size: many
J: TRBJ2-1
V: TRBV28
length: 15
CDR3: CASSLSGNRYNEQFF
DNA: TGTGCCAGCAGTTTATCCGGGAACCGCTACAATGAGCAGTTCTTC

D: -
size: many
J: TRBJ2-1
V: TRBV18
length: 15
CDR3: CASSPGERSYNEQFF
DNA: TGTGCCAGCTCACCCGGGGAGAGGAGCTACAATGAGCAGTTCTTC

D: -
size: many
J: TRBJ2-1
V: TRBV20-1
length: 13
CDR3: CSAVLSRVDEQFF
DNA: TGCAGTGCCGTACTCTCTAGGGTCGATGAGCAGTTCTTC

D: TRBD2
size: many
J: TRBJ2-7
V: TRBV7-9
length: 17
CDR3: CASSLAASGKRSYEQYF
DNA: TGTGCCAGCAGCTTAGCGGCTAGCGGGAAACGCTCCTACGAGCAGTACTTC

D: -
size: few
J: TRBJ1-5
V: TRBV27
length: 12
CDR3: CASSRGGGPQHF
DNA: TGTGCCAGCAGCCGGGGGGGAGGGCCCCAGCATTTT

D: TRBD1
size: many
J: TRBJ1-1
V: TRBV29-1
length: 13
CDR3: CSVDPRQGSEAFF
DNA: TGCAGCGTTGACCCGAGACAGGGCTCCGAAGCTTTCTTT

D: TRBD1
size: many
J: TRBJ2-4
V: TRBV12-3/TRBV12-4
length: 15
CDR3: CASSWGQGAKNIQYF
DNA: TGTGCCAGCAGCTGGGGACAGGGGGCCAAAAACATTCAGTACTTC

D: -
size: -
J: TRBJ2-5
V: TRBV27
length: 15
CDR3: CASRPVSGLQETQYF
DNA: TGTGCCAGCAGACCGGTTAGCGGTCTCCAAGAGACCCAGTACTTC

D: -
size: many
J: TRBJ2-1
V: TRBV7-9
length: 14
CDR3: CASSSLSSYNEQFF
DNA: TGTGCCAGCAGCTCCCTTAGCTCCTACAATGAGCAGTTCTTC

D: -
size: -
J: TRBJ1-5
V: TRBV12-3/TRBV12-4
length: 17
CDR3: CASSSWGAGVGNQPQHF
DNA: TGTGCCAGCAGTTCCTGGGGGGCAGGGGTAGGAAATCAGCCCCAGCATTTT

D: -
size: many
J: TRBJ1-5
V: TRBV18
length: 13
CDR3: CASSQGPGQPQHF
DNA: TGTGCCAGCTCACAGGGGCCGGGGCAGCCCCAGCATTTT

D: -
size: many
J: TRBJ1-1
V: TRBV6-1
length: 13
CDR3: CASSDREDTEAFF
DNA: TGTGCCAGCAGTGACAGGGAAGACACTGAAGCTTTCTTT

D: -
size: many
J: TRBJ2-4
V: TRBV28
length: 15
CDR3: CASSVGGVVKNIQYF
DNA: TGTGCCAGCAGCGTCGGTGGGGTCGTCAAAAACATTCAGTACTTC

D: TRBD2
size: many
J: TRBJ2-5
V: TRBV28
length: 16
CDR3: CASSFVLAGARETQYF
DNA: TGTGCCAGCAGTTTTGTTCTAGCGGGAGCACGAGAGACCCAGTACTTC

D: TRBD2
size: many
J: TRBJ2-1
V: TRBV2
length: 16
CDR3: CASSSLAGLSYNEQFF
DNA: TGTGCCAGCAGTTCTCTAGCGGGCCTCTCCTACAATGAGCAGTTCTTC

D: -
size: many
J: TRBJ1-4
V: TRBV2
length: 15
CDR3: CASSLGPGSNEKLFF
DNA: TGTGCCAGTTCACTGGGGCCGGGGTCTAATGAAAAACTGTTTTTT

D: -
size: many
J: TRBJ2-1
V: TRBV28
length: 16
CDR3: CASSSIYDSSYNEQFF
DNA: TGTGCCAGCAGCTCGATTTACGACAGCTCCTACAATGAGCAGTTCTTC

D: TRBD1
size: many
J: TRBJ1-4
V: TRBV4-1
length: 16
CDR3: CASSQDAQGPSEKLFF
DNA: TGCGCCAGCAGCCAAGATGCACAGGGGCCGAGTGAAAAACTGTTTTTT

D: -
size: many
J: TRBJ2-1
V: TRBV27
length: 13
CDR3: CASRESSYNEQFF
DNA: TGTGCCAGTCGGGAGTCCTCCTACAATGAGCAGTTCTTC

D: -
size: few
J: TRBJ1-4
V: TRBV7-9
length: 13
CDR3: CASSLDSNEKLFF
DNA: TGTGCCAGCAGCTTAGACAGTAATGAAAAACTGTTTTTT

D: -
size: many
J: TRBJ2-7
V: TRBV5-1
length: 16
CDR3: CASSLDLFAETYEQYF
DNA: TGCGCCAGCAGCTTGGATTTATTCGCGGAAACCTACGAGCAGTACTTC

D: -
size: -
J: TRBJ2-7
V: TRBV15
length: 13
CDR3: CATSRDVLGEQYF
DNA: TGTGCCACCAGCAGAGATGTTTTGGGGGAGCAGTACTTC

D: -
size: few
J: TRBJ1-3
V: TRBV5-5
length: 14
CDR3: CASSTRDSGNTIYF
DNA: TGTGCCAGCAGCACCAGGGATTCTGGAAACACCATATATTTT

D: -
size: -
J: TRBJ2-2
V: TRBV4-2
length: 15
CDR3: CASSQDSAFTRELFF
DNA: TGTGCCAGCAGCCAAGATTCGGCGTTCACCCGGGAGCTGTTTTTT

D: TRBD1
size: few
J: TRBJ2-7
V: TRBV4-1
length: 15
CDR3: CASSQDGQGAYKQYF
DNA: TGCGCCAGCAGCCAAGACGGGCAGGGGGCCTACAAGCAGTACTTC

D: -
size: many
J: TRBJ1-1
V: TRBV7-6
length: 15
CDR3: CASSLAVGLRTEAFF
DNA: TGTGCCAGCAGCTTAGCGGTTGGGCTAAGAACTGAAGCTTTCTTT

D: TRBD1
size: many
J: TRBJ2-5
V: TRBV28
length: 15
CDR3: CASSPNRGYQETQYF
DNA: TGTGCCAGCAGTCCAAACAGGGGGTACCAAGAGACCCAGTACTTC

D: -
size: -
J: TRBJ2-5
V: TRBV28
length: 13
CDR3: CASSLPREETQYF
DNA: TGTGCCAGCAGTCTCCCCAGGGAGGAGACCCAGTACTTC

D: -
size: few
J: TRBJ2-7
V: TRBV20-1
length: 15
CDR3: CSATSTRTQKRDWYF
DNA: TGCAGTGCAACCTCAACTAGAACCCAGAAACGAGACTGGTACTTC

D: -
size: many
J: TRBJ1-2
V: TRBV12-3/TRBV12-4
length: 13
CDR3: CASSSNRVYGYTF
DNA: TGTGCCAGCAGTTCGAACAGGGTTTATGGCTACACCTTC

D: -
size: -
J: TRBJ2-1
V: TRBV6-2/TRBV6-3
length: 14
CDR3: CASSMDFQYNEQFF
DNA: TGTGCCAGTTCCATGGACTTCCAATACAATGAGCAGTTCTTC

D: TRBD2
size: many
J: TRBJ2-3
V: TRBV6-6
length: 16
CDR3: CASSYSTSGNSDTQYF
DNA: TGTGCCAGCAGTTACTCGACTAGCGGGAATTCAGATACGCAGTATTTT

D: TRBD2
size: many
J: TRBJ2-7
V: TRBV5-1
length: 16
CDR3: CASSSIGGTSSDEQYF
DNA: TGCGCCAGCAGCTCGATAGGAGGGACTAGCAGCGACGAGCAGTACTTC

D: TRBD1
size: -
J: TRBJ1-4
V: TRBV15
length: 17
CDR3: CATSSQAQQGANEKLFF
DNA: TGTGCCACCAGCAGCCAAGCCCAACAGGGGGCTAATGAAAAACTGTTTTTT

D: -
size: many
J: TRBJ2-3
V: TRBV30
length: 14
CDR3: CAWMSGTSTDTQYF
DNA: TGTGCCTGGATGTCCGGGACTAGCACAGATACGCAGTATTTT

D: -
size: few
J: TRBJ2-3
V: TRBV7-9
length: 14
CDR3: CASSLSKQVDTQYF
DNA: TGTGCCAGCAGCTTAAGTAAGCAGGTCGATACGCAGTATTTT

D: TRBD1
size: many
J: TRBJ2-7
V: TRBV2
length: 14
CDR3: CASQPGTAIYEQYF
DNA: TGTGCCAGCCAACCCGGGACAGCTATCTACGAGCAGTACTTC

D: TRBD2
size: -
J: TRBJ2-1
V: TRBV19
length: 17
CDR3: CASSIDPLLARYNEQFF
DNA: TGTGCCAGTAGTATAGATCCCCTACTAGCGCGATACAATGAGCAGTTCTTC

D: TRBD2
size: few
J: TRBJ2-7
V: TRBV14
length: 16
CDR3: CASSQLGLAASYEQYF
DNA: TGTGCCAGCAGCCAACTAGGACTAGCGGCCTCCTACGAGCAGTACTTC

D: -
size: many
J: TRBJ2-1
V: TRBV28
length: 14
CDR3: CASSETGGPSEQFF
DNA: TGTGCCAGCAGCGAGACTGGGGGGCCTAGTGAGCAGTTCTTC